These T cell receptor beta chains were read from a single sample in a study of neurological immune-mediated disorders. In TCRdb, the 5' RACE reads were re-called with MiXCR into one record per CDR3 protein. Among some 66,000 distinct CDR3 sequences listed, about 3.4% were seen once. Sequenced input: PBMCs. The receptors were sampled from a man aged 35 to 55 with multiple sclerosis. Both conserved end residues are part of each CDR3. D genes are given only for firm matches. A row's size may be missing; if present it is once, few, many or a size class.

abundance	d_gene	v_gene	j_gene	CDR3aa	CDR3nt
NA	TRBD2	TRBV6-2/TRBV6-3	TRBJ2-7	CASRRGVTYEQYF	TGTGCCAGCCGCCGGGGGGTCACCTACGAGCAGTACTTC
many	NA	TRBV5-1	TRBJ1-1	CASSLDSAMNTEAFF	TGCGCCAGCAGCTTGGACAGCGCGATGAACACTGAAGCTTTCTTT
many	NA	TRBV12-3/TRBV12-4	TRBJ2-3	CASSSILGSTDTQYF	TGTGCCAGCAGCTCCATCCTAGGGAGCACAGATACGCAGTATTTT
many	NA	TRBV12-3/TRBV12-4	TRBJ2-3	CASSFLRGGPTDTQYF	TGTGCCAGCAGTTTTCTGAGGGGGGGCCCCACAGATACGCAGTATTTT
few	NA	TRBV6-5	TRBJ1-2	CASTATRGGLYGYTF	TGTGCCAGCACCGCGACCAGAGGCGGACTCTATGGCTACACCTTC
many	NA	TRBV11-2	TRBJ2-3	CASSLVGLTSGTDTQYF	TGTGCCAGCAGCTTAGTAGGTTTGACGAGTGGCACAGATACGCAGTATTTT
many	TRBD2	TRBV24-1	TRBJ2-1	CATSGTSANEQFF	TGTGCCACCAGTGGAACTAGCGCCAATGAGCAGTTCTTC
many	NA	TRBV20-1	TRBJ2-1	CSARSGVSSSNEQFF	TGCAGTGCTAGGAGTGGGGTTTCCTCGTCGAATGAGCAGTTCTTC
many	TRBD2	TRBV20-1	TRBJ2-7	CSARRSGRPYEQYF	TGCAGTGCTAGACGTAGCGGGAGGCCCTACGAGCAGTACTTC
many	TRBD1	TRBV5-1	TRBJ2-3	CASSLDRATDTQYF	TGCGCCAGCAGCCTTGACAGGGCCACAGATACGCAGTATTTT
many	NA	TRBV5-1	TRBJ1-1	CASSFNQGLNTEAFF	TGCGCCAGCAGCTTTAACCAGGGGTTGAACACTGAAGCTTTCTTT
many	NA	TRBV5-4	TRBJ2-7	CASSSFGSSAYEQYF	TGTGCCAGCAGCTCCTTCGGCTCATCCGCCTACGAGCAGTACTTC
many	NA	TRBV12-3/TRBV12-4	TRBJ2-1	CASSLSKGGGSYNEQFF	TGTGCCAGCAGTTTAAGCAAGGGAGGGGGGTCCTACAATGAGCAGTTCTTC
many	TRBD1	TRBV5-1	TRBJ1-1	CASTMVGQGGTEAFF	TGCGCCAGCACCATGGTTGGACAGGGGGGGACTGAAGCTTTCTTT
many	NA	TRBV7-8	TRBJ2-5	CASRSNQGFQETQYF	TGTGCCAGCAGGTCGAATCAAGGATTCCAAGAGACCCAGTACTTC
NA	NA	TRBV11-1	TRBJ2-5	CASSLSPQETQYF	TGTGCCAGCAGCTTATCTCCCCAAGAGACCCAGTACTTC
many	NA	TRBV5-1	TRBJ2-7	CASSLEPGYEQYF	TGCGCCAGCAGCTTGGAACCAGGCTACGAGCAGTACTTC
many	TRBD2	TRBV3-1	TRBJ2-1	CASSPPPAGRYNEQFF	TGTGCCAGCAGCCCCCCCCCAGCGGGAAGGTACAATGAGCAGTTCTTC
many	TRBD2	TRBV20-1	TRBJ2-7	CSANKAGGVVFDEQYF	TGCAGTGCTAACAAAGCGGGGGGGGTGGTGTTCGACGAGCAGTACTTC
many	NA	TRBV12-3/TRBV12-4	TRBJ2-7	CASSPGRDSYEQYF	TGTGCCAGCAGTCCCGGGCGGGACTCCTACGAGCAGTACTTC
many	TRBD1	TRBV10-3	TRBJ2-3	CAISGQGSADTQYF	TGTGCCATCAGCGGACAGGGGTCTGCAGATACGCAGTATTTT
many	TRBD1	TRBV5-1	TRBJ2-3	CASSLYGQGDSDTQYF	TGCGCCAGCAGCTTGTACGGACAGGGGGATTCAGATACGCAGTATTTT
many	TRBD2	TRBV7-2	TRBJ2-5	CASSLRAGGETQYF	TGTGCCAGCAGCTTACGGGCGGGGGGGGAGACCCAGTACTTC
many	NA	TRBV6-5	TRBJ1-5	CASSREKSGNQPQHF	TGTGCCAGCAGTCGGGAGAAATCTGGCAATCAGCCCCAGCATTTT
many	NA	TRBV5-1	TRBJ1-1	CASSDSSAMNTEAFF	TGCGCCAGCTCTGACAGCTCGGCGATGAACACTGAAGCTTTCTTT
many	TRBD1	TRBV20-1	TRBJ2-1	CSARSTGAGYNEQFF	TGCAGTGCTAGATCAACAGGGGCCGGATACAATGAGCAGTTCTTC
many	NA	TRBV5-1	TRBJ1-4	CASSPSPAENEKLFF	TGCGCCAGCAGCCCCAGCCCAGCAGAGAATGAAAAACTGTTTTTT
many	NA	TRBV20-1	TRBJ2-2	CSAQDTGELFF	TGCAGTGCCCAAGACACCGGGGAGCTGTTTTTT
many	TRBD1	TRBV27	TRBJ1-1	CASSLGQGATEAFF	TGTGCCAGCAGTTTGGGACAGGGGGCTACTGAAGCTTTCTTT
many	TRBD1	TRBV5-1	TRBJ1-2	CASSWGQGLNYGYTF	TGCGCCAGCAGCTGGGGACAGGGCCTAAACTATGGCTACACCTTC
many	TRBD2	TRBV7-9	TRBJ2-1	CASSSGEGREQFF	TGTGCCAGCAGCTCCGGGGAGGGGCGGGAGCAGTTCTTC
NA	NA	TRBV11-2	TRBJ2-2	CASSLGVYISVGELFF	TGTGCCAGCAGTTTAGGGGTCTACATTAGCGTCGGGGAGCTGTTTTTT
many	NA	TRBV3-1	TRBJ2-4	CASSPPGLPRLAKNIQYF	TGTGCCAGCAGCCCCCCGGGCCTGCCACGTCTAGCCAAAAACATTCAGTACTTC
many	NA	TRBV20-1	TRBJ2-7	CSARGQGSEQYF	TGCAGTGCTAGAGGGCAGGGGTCCGAGCAGTACTTC
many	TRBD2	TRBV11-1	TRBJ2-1	CASSLASGKNNEQFF	TGTGCCAGCAGCTTAGCGAGCGGGAAGAACAATGAGCAGTTCTTC
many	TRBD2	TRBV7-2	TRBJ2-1	CASSLTSGANYNEQFF	TGTGCCAGCAGCTTGACTAGCGGGGCGAACTACAATGAGCAGTTCTTC
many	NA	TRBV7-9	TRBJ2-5	CASSPAGGETQYF	TGTGCCAGCAGCCCAGCCGGAGGGGAGACCCAGTACTTC
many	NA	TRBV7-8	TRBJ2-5	CASSLAGATQYF	TGTGCCAGCAGCTTAGCCGGGGCAACCCAGTACTTC
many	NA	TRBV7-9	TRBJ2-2	CASREGTGELFF	TGTGCCAGCAGGGAGGGAACCGGGGAGCTGTTTTTT
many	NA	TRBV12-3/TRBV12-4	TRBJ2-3	CASSLDAPGATDTQYF	TGTGCCAGCAGTTTAGACGCTCCGGGGGCTACAGATACGCAGTATTTT
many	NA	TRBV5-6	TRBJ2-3	CASSLANGRRTDTQYF	TGTGCCAGCAGCTTGGCCAACGGGCGGAGAACAGATACGCAGTATTTT
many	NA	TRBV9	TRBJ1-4	CASSVEKLFF	TGTGCCAGCAGCGTCGAAAAACTGTTTTTT
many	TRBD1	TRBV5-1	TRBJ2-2	CASSLGRQGANTGELFF	TGCGCCAGCAGCTTGGGGCGACAGGGCGCGAACACCGGGGAGCTGTTTTTT
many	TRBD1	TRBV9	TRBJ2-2	CASSRTGGTGELFF	TGTGCCAGCAGCCGGACAGGGGGCACCGGGGAGCTGTTTTTT
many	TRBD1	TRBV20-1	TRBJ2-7	CSAPDRSTYEQYF	TGCAGTGCACCGGACAGGTCGACCTACGAGCAGTACTTC
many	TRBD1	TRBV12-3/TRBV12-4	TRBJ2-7	CASGDRGSYEQYF	TGTGCCAGCGGGGACAGAGGCTCCTACGAGCAGTACTTC
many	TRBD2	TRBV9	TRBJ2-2	CASSGTSGGSLFF	TGTGCCAGCAGCGGTACTAGCGGGGGCTCCCTGTTTTTT
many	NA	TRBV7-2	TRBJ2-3	CASTQRPDTQYF	TGTGCCAGCACCCAAAGGCCAGATACGCAGTATTTT
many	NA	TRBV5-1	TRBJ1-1	CASSFPGDTEAFF	TGCGCCAGCAGCTTCCCCGGCGACACTGAAGCTTTCTTT